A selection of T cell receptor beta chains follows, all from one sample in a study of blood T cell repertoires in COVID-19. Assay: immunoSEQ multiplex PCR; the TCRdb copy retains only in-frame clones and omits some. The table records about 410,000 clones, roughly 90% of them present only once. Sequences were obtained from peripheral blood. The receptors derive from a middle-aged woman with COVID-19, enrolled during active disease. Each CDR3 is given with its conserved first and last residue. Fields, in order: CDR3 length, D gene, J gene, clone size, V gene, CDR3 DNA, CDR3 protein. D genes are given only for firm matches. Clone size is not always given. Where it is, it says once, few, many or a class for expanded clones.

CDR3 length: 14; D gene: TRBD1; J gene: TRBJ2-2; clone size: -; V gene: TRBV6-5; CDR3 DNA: TGTGCCAGCAGGAGGGACAGGGGGCCCGGGGAGCTGTTTTTT; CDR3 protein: CASRRDRGPGELFF
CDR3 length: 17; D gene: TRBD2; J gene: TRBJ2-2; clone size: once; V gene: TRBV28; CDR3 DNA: TGTGCCAGCAGACCTTTAGGGGGACTAGCGGGAGCAGGGGAGCTGTTTTTT; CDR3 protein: CASRPLGGLAGAGELFF
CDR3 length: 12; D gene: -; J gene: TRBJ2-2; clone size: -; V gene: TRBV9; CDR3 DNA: TGTGCCAGCAGCCTGAACACCGGGGAGCTGTTTTTT; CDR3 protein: CASSLNTGELFF
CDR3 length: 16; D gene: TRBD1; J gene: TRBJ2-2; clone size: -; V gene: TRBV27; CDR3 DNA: TGTGCCAGCAGCCAACCGACAGGGAGCGACACCGGGGAGCTGTTTTTT; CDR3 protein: CASSQPTGSDTGELFF
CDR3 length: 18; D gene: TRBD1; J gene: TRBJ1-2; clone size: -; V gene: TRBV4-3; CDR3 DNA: TGCGCCAGCAGCCAAGGGGGACTCGCAGGGGGCGCGGACTATGGCTACACCTTC; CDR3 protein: CASSQGGLAGGADYGYTF
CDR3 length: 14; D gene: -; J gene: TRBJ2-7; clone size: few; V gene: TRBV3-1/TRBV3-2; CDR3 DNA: TGTGCCAGCAGCCAGGAGAGAAAGGGGTACGAGCAGTACTTC; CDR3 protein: CASSQERKGYEQYF
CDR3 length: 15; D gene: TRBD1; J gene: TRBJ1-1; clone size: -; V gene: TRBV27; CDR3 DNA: TGTGCCAGCAGTTTAGACAGGGGGTCTAACACTGAAGCTTTCTTT; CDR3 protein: CASSLDRGSNTEAFF
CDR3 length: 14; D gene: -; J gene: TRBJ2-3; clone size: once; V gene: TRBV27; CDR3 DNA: TGTGCCAGCACCGTAACGGGGGAAGCAGATACGCAGTATTTT; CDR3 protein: CASTVTGEADTQYF
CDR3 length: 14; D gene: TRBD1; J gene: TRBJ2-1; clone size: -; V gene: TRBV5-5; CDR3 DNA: TGTGCCAGCAGAAGAACAGGGGGATACAATGAGCAGTTCTTC; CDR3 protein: CASRRTGGYNEQFF
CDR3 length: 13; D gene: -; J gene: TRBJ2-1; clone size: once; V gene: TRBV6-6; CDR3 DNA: TGTGCCAGCAGTTACTCCACGGGCAATGAGCAGTTCTTC; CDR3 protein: CASSYSTGNEQFF
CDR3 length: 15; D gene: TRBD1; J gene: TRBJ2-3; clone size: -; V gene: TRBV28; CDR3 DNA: TGTGCCAGCAGTTTACATGACAGGGCCCCAGATACGCAGTATTTT; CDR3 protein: CASSLHDRAPDTQYF
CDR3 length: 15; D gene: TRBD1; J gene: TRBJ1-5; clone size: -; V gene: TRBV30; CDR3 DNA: TGTGCCTGGAGTTGGAGGACAGGGGGCAATCAGCCCCAGCATTTT; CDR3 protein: CAWSWRTGGNQPQHF
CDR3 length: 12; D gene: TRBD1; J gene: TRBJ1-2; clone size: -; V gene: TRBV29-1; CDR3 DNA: TGCAGCGGGAGGGACAGGGTGGGTGGCTACACCTTC; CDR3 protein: CSGRDRVGGYTF
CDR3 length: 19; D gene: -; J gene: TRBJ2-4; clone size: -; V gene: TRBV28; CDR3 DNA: TGTGCCAGCAGTCCCGCCCGAGCGGCGGCCAGATTAGCCAAAAACATTCAGTACTTC; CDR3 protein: CASSPARAAARLAKNIQYF
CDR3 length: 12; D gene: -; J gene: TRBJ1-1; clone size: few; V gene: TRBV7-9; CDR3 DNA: TGTGCCAGCGACGAAGACAACCTTGAAGCTTTCTTT; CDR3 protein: CASDEDNLEAFF
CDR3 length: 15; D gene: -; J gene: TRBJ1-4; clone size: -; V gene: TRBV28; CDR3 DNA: TGTGCCAGCAGTTTAGCGGGTGCAACTAATGAAAAACTGTTTTTT; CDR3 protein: CASSLAGATNEKLFF
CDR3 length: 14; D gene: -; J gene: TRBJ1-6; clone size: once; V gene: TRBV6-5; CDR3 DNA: TGTGCCAGCAGTACTATGGCAGTAAATTCACCCCTCCACTTT; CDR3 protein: CASSTMAVNSPLHF
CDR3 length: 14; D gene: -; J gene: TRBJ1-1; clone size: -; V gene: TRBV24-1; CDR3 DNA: TGTGCCACCAGTGACGCGGGACGGGTGGGTGAAGCTTTCTTT; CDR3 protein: CATSDAGRVGEAFF
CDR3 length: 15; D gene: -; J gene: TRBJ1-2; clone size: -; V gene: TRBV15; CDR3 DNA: TGTGCCACCAGCCATGAAATTGGACTGCGTATCGGCTACACCTTC; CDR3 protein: CATSHEIGLRIGYTF
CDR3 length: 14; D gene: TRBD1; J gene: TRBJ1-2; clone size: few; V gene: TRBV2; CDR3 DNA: TGTGCCAGCAGTGATCAGGGGGCGGTTTATGGCTACACCTTC; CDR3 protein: CASSDQGAVYGYTF
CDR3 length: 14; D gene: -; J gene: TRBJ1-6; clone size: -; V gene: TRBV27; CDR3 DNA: TGTGCCACTGGCAGGTTCTGGAAGGATTCACCCCTCCACTTT; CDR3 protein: CATGRFWKDSPLHF
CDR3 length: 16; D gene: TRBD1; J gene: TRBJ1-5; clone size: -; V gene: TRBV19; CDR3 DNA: TGTGCCAGTAGGATTGGGAGACAGGGTGCGGGGCAGCCCCAGCATTTT; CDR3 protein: CASRIGRQGAGQPQHF
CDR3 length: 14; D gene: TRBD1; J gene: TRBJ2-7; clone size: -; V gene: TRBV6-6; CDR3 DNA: TGTGCCAGCAGTCGACAGGGGGCTTTCTACGAGCAGTACTTC; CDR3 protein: CASSRQGAFYEQYF
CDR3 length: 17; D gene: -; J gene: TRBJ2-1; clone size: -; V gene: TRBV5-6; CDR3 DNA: TGTGCCAGCAGCTTGGGGATCCTAGCTGCGTCCTACAATGAGCAGTTCTTC; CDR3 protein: CASSLGILAASYNEQFF
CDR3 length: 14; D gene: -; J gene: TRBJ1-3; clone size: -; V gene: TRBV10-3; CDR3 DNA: TGTGCCATCACCGAGGACTCCTCTGGAAACACCATATATTTT; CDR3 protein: CAITEDSSGNTIYF
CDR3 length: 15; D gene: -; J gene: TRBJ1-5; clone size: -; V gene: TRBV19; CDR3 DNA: TGTGCCAGTAGTAGCCGGGGGGGGCTAGGTCAGCCCCAGCATTTT; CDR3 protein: CASSSRGGLGQPQHF
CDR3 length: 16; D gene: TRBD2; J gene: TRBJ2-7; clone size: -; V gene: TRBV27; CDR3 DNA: TGTGCCAGCAGTTTATTTATCGGCGGGAGAGACTACGAGCAGTACTTC; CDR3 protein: CASSLFIGGRDYEQYF
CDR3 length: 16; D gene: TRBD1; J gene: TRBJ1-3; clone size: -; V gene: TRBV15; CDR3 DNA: TGTGCCACCAGCAGAGATGACAGGGGGAAGGGAAACACCATATATTTT; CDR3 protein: CATSRDDRGKGNTIYF
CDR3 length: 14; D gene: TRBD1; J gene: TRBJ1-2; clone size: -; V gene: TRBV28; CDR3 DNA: TGTGCCAGCAGTCTCTGGACAGGGTTCTATGGCTACACCTTC; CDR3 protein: CASSLWTGFYGYTF
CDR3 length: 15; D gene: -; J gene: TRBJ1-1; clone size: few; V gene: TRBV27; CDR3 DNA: TGTGCCAGCAGTGATACAGGGTATACGAGCACTGAAGCTTTCTTT; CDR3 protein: CASSDTGYTSTEAFF
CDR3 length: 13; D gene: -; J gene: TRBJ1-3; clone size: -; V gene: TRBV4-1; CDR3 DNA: TGCGCCAGCAGCCAACAGGTTGGAAACACCATATATTTT; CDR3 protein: CASSQQVGNTIYF
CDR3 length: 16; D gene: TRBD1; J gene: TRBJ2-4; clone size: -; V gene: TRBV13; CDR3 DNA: TGTGCCAGCAGCGGGGACAGGGGGATCGGCAAAAACATTCAGTACTTC; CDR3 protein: CASSGDRGIGKNIQYF
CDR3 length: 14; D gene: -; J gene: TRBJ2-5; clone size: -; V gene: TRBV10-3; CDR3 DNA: TGTGCCATCAGTGCCAGGGGGGACCAAGAGACCCAGTACTTC; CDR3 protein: CAISARGDQETQYF
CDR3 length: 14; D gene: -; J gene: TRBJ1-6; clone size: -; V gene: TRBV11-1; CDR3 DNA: TGTGCCAGCAGCTTAAATCGGGGTAATTCACCCCTCCACTTT; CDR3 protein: CASSLNRGNSPLHF
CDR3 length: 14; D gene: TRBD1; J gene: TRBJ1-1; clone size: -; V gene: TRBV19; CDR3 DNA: TGTGCCAGTAGCGACAGGGTAAGGAGAACTGAAGCTTTCTTT; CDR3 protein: CASSDRVRRTEAFF